The clone carrying this TCR beta chain was seen just once. The sample is drawn from a study of blood T cell repertoires in COVID-19. About the research overall: Specimens from acute and convalescent COVID-19 originated in the United States, Italy and Spain. T cells, B-cell-depleted T cells, or PBMCs supplied cDNA or gDNA.

During active infection, Seattle patients enrolled and were then monitored through disease. The repertoire was sequenced with immunoSEQ multiplex PCR; TCRdb's copy has only in-frame clones and lacks some. The sample lists around 300,000 clones, approximately 86% occurring once. This sequence was found in a woman in her sixties or seventies with COVID-19, enrolled during active disease. Input material: peripheral blood.

The CDR3 region is CASSSFRDRRLEQYF. For the CDR3, the DNA is TGTGCCAGCAGCTCCTTTCGGGACAGGCGGCTCGAGCAGTACTTC. The V call is TRBV7-9, the J call TRBJ2-7; 8 bases are a match to TRBD1. The CDR3 loop spans 15 amino acids. Per germline, CDR1 SEHNR and CDR2 FQNEAQ (reference sequence). The trim removed 4 bases at V and 6 bases at J, leaving 11 bases unmatched.